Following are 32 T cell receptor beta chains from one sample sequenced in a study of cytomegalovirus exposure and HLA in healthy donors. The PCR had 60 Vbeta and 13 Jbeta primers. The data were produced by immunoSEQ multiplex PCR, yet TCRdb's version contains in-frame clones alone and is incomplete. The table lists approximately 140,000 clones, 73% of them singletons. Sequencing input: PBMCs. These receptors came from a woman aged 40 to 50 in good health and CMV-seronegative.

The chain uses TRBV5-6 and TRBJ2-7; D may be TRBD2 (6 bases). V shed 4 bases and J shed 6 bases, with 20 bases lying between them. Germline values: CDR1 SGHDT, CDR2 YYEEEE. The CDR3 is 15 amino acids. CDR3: CASSPRRGITGEQYV. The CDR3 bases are TGTGCCAGCAGCCCCCGACGGGGGATCACCGGCGAGCAGTACGTC.

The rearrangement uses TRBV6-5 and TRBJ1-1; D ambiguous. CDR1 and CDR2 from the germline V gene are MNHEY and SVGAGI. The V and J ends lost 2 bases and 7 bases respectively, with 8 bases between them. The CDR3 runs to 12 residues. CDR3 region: CASSYGRDEAFF. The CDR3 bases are TGTGCCAGCAGTTACGGTCGGGATGAAGCTTTCTTT.

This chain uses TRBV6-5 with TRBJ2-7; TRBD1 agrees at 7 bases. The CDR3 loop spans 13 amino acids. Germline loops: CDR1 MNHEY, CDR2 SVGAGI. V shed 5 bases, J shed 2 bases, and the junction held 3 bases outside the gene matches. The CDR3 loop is CASSTTGTYEQYF. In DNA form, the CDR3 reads TGTGCCAGCAGTACGACAGGGACCTACGAGCAGTACTTC.

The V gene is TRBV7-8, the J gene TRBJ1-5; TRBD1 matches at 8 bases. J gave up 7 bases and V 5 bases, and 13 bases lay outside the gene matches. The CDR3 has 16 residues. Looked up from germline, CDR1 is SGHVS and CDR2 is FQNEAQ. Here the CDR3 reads CASSRAQGANSQPQHF. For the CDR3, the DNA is TGTGCCAGCAGCCGGGCGCAGGGGGCGAACTCCCAGCCCCAGCATTTT.

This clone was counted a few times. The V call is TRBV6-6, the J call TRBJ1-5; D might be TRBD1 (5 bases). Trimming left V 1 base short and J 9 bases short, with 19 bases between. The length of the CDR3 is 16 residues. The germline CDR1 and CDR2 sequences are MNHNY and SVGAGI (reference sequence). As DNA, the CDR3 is TGTGCCAGCAGTTACTTTTTATCAGGGAGGATTTGGCCCCAGCATTTT. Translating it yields CASSYFLSGRIWPQHF.

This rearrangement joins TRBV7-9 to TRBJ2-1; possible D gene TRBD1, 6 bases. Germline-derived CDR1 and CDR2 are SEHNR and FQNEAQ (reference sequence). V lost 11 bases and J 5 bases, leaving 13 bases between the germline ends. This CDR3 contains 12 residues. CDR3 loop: CASRGQNNEQFF. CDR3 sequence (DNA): TGTGCCTCACGAGGACAGAACAATGAGCAGTTCTTC.

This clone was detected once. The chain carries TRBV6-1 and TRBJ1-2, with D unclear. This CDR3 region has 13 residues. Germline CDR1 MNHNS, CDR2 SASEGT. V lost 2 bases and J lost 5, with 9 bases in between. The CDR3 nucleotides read TGTGCCAGCAGTGAAACCTCTATATATGGCTACACCTTC. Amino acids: CASSETSIYGYTF.

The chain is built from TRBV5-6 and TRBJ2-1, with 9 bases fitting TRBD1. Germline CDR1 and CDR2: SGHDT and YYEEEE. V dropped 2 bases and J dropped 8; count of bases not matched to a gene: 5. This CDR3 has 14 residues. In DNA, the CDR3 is TGTGCCAGCAGCTTTGGGACAGGGTTACATGAGCAGTTCTTC. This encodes CASSFGTGLHEQFF.

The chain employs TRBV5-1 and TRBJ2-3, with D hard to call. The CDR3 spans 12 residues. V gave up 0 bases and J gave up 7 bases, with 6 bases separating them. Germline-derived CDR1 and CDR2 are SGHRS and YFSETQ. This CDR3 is CASSLGRYTQYF. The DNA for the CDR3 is TGCGCCAGCAGCTTGGGGAGATATACGCAGTATTTT.

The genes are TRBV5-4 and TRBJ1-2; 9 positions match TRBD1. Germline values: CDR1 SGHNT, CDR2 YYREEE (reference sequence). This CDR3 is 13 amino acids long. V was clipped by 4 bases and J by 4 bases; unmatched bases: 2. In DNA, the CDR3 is TGTGCCAGCAGCGTGACAGGGGGCTATGGCTACACCTTC. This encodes CASSVTGGYGYTF.

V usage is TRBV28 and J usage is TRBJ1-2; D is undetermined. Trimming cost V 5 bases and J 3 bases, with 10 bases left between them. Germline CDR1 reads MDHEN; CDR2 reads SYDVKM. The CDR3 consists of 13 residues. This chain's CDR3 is CASSPHGYYGYTF. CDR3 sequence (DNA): TGTGCCAGCAGTCCCCATGGCTACTATGGCTACACCTTC.

DNA for the CDR3: TGTGCCAGCAGCGTAGGGCAGGGAACTGGTCAGCCCCAGCATTTT. It specifies CASSVGQGTGQPQHF. This chain links TRBV9 with TRBJ1-5; D is perhaps TRBD1 (5 bases). The V end lost 0 bases, the J end lost 6 bases, and 13 bases lay between the germline ends. The length of the CDR3 is 15 residues. The germline V gene has CDR1 SGDLS and CDR2 YYNGEE.

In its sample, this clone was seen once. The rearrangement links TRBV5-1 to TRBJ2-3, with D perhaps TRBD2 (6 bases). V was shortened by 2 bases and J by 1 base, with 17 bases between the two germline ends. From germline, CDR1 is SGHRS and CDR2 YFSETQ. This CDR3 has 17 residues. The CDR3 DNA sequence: TGCGCCAGCAGCTTAGGGACTGGGGCCAGCCGCACAGATACGCAGTATTTT. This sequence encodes CASSLGTGASRTDTQYF.

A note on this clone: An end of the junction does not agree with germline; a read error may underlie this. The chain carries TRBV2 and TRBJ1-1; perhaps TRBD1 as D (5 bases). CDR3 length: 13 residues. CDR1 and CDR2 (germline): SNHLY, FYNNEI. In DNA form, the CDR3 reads TGTGCCAGCAGGGAAGGACAGAACACTGAAGCTTTCTTT. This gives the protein CASREGQNTEAFF. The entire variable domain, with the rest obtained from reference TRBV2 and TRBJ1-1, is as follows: EPEVTQTPSHQVTQMGQEVILRCVPISNHLYFYWYRQILGQKVEFLVSFYNNEISEKSEIFDDQFSVERPDGSNFTLKIRSTKLEDSAMYFCASREGQNTEAFFGQGTRLTVV.

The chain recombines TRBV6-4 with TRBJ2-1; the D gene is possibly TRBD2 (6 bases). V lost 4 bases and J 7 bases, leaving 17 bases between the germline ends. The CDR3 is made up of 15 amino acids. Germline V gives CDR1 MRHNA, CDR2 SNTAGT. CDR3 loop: CASSVEAGRGNEQFF. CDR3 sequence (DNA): TGTGCCAGCAGTGTAGAGGCGGGGAGAGGGAATGAGCAGTTCTTC.

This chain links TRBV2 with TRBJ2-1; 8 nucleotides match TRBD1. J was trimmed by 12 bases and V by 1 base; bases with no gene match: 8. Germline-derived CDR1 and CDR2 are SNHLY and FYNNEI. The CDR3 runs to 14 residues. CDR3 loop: CASSEGGQGRGQFF. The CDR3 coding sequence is TGTGCCAGCAGTGAAGGCGGACAGGGAAGAGGGCAGTTCTTC. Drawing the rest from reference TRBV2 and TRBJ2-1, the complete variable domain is EPEVTQTPSHQVTQMGQEVILRCVPISNHLYFYWYRQILGQKVEFLVSFYNNEISEKSEIFDDQFSVERPDGSNFTLKIRSTKLEDSAMYFCASSEGGQGRGQFFGPGTRLTVL.

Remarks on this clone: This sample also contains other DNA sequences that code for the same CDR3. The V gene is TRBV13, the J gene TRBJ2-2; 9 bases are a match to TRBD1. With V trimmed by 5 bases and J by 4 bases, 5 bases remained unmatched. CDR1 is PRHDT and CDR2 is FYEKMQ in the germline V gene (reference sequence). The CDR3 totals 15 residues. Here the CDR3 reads CASSLGQGVTGELFF. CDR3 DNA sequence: TGTGCCAGCAGCCTGGGACAGGGCGTCACCGGGGAGCTGTTTTTT.

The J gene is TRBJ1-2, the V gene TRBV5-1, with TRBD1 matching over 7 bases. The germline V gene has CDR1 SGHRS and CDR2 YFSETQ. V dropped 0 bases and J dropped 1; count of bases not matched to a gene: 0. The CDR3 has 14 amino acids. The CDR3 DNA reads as TGCGCCAGCAGCTTGGACAGGGGTAACTATGGCTACACCTTC. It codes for CASSLDRGNYGYTF.

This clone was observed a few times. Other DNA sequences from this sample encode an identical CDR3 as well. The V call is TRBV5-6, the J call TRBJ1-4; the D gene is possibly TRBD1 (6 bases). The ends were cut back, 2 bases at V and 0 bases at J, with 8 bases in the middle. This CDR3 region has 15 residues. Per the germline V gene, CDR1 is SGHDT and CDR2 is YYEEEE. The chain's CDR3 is CASSLPGATNEKLFF. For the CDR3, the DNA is TGTGCCAGCAGCTTACCAGGGGCAACTAATGAAAAACTGTTTTTT.

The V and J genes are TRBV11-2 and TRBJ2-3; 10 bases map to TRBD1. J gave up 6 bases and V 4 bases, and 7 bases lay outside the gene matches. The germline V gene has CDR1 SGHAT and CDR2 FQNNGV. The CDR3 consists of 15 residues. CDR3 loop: CASSSRTGGVDTQYF. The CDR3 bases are TGTGCCAGCAGCTCTAGGACAGGGGGAGTTGATACGCAGTATTTT. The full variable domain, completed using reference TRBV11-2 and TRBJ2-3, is EAGVAQSPRYKIIEKRQSVAFWCNPISGHATLYWYQQILGQGPKLLIQFQNNGVVDDSQLPKDRFSAERLKGVDSTLKIQPAKLEDSAVYLCASSSRTGGVDTQYFGPGTRLTVL.

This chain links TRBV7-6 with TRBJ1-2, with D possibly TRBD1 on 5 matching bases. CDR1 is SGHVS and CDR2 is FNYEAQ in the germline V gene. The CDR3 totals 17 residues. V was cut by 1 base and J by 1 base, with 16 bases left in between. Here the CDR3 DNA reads TGTGCCAGCAGCTTAGTTATACAGGAGCCCTTTAACTATGGCTACACCTTC. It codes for CASSLVIQEPFNYGYTF.

The CDR3 reads CASEPGASRGEQYF. In nucleotides, the CDR3 is TGTGCCAGCGAACCGGGAGCCTCAAGGGGTGAGCAGTACTTC. The V gene is TRBV6-6, the J gene TRBJ2-5; D perhaps matches TRBD2 (6 bases). Germline assignment: CDR1 MNHNY and CDR2 SVGAGI (reference sequence). CDR3 length equals 14 residues. Trimming cost V 8 bases and J 11 bases, with 24 bases left between them.

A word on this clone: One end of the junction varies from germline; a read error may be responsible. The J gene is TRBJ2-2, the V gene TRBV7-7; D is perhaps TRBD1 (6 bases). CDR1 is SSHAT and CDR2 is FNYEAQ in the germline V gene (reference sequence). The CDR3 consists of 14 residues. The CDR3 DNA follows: TGTGCTAGCAGCTTTACAGGGTCCACCGGGGAGCTGTTTTTT. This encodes CASSFTGSTGELFF.

The CDR3 DNA is TGCGCCAGCAGTCGGACACTCGATAGCAATCAGCCCCAGCATTTT. Encoded protein: CASSRTLDSNQPQHF. The rearrangement links TRBV4-1 to TRBJ1-5; weak D call: TRBD1 (5 bases). The germline V gene has CDR1 MGHRA and CDR2 YSYEKL. The CDR3 sequence is 15 residues long. The V gene lost 6 bases and the J gene lost 0 bases, with 12 bases spanning the gap.

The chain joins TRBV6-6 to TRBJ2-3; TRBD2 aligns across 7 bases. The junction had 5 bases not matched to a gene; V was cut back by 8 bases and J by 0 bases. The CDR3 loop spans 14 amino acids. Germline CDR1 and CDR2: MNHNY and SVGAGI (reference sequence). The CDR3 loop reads CASQRGSSTDTQYF. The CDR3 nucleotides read TGTGCCAGCCAGCGGGGCTCTAGCACAGATACGCAGTATTTT.

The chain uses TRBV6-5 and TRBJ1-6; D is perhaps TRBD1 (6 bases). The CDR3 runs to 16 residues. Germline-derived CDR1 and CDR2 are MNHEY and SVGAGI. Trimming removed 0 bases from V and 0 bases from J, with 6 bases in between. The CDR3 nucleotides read TGTGCCAGCAGTTACTCGGGGGCCTCCTATAATTCACCCCTCCACTTT. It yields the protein CASSYSGASYNSPLHF.

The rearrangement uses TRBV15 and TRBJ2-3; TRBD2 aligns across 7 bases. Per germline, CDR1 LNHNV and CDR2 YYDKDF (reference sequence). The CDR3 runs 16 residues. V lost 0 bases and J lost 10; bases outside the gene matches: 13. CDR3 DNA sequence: TGTGCCACCAGCAGAGATACTAGCGAACTGCCGTCCCCGCAGTATTTT. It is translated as CATSRDTSELPSPQYF.

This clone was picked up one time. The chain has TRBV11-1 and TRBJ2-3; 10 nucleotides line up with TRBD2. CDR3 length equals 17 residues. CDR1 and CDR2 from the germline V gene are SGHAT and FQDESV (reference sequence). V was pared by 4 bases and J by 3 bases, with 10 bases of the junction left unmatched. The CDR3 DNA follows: TGTGCCAGCAGCTCCCACGATTTAGCGGGGGGAACAGATACGCAGTATTTT. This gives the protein CASSSHDLAGGTDTQYF.

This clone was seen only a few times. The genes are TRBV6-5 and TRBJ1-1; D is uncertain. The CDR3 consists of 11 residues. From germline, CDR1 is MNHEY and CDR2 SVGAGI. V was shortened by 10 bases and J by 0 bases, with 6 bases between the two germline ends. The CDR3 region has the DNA TGTGCCACCTCCGTGAACACTGAAGCTTTCTTT. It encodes CATSVNTEAFF.

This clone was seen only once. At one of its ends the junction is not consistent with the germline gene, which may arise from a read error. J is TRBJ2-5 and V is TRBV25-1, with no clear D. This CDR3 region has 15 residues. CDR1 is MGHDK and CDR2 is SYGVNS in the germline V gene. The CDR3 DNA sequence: TGTGCCAGCAGTGAATATCAAGGCCCAAGAGAGGCCCAGTACTTC. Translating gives CASSEYQGPREAQYF.

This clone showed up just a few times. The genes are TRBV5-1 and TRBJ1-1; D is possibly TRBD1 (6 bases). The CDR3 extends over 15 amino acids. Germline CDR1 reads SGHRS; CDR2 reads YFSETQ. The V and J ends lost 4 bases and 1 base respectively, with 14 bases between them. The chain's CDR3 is CASSTQGLGNTEAFF. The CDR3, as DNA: TGCGCCAGCAGCACTCAGGGGCTGGGGAACACTGAAGCTTTCTTT.

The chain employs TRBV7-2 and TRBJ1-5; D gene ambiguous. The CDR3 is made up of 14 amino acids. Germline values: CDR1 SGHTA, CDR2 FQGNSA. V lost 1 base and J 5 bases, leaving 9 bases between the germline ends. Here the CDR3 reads CASSLGSSHQPQHF. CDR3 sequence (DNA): TGTGCCAGCAGCTTAGGGAGTTCACATCAGCCCCAGCATTTT. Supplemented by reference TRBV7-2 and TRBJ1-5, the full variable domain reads GAGVSQSPSNKVTEKGKDVELRCDPISGHTALYWYRQSLGQGLEFLIYFQGNSAPDKSGLPSDRFSAERTGGSVSTLTIQRTQQEDSAVYLCASSLGSSHQPQHFGDGTRLSIL.